This is a list of T cell receptor beta chains from one sample in a study of blood T cell repertoires in COVID-19. Profiled with immunoSEQ multiplex PCR; TCRdb holds only in-frame clones, not every one. The table has under 150,000 clones, 80% to 85% seen once. Sequencing was performed on peripheral blood. These receptors were collected from a human donor in a cohort sampled during active COVID-19. Both conserved end residues are part of each CDR3. A D gene is named only where the DNA matches it firmly. Size tells how often a clone was seen (once, few, many) or the class of an expanded clone, and some rows leave it out.

TRBD1	TRBV28	once	TRBJ1-5	TGTGCCAGCAGTTTCGGGACAGATAGCAATCAGCCCCAGCATTTT	CASSFGTDSNQPQHF
.	TRBV20-1	.	TRBJ1-1	TGCAGTGCTAGTGGAGGGGGTGAACTAACTTTCTTT	CSASGGGELTFF
TRBD2	TRBV5-6	once	TRBJ2-5	TGTGCCAGCAGCTGGGAGACTAGCGGGGCCCTGACCCAGTACTTC	CASSWETSGALTQYF
TRBD1	TRBV3-1/TRBV3-2	.	TRBJ1-2	TGTGCCAGCAGCTCTCCCCGCGACAGGGGGAATAACTATGGCTACACCTTC	CASSSPRDRGNNYGYTF
TRBD2	TRBV9	.	TRBJ2-3	TGTGCCAGCAGCAGGGAGGGAGATACGCAGTATTTT	CASSREGDTQYF
TRBD2	TRBV19	medium-sized	TRBJ2-1	TGTGCCAGCCATCTAGCGGGGGCCCTCTACAATGAGCAGTTCTTC	CASHLAGALYNEQFF
.	TRBV28	.	TRBJ1-5	TGTGCCAGCAGACCCGACAGGAGAGGGCCCCAGCATTTT	CASRPDRRGPQHF
TRBD2	TRBV4-1	.	TRBJ2-2	TGCGCCAGCAGCCGAGACGCTAGCGGGGGGTATACCGGGGAGCTGTTTTTT	CASSRDASGGYTGELFF
TRBD1	TRBV4-3	.	TRBJ1-2	TGCGCCAGCAGCCAGCCCCAGGGGGATGGCTACACCTTC	CASSQPQGDGYTF
TRBD1	TRBV6-1	.	TRBJ1-2	TGTGCCAGCAGTGAGACGACAGGGGGCGCGGTTGGCTACACCTTC	CASSETTGGAVGYTF
TRBD1	TRBV27	.	TRBJ1-1	TGTGCCAGCAATCTCCAGGGGGCTGCGACTGAAGCTTTCTTT	CASNLQGAATEAFF
.	TRBV6-8	.	TRBJ2-7	TGTGCCAGCACCTACCAAACCGAGAGCTCCTACGAGCAGTACTTC	CASTYQTESSYEQYF
.	TRBV2	.	TRBJ1-5	TGTGCCAGCAGTGACCTGGCAGGGTTGGCTAGTCGAAGCAATCAGCCCCAGCATTTT	CASSDLAGLASRSNQPQHF
.	TRBV20-1	.	TRBJ1-1	TGCAGTGCTAGTAAGGAGGTGGACACTGAAGCTTTCTTT	CSASKEVDTEAFF
.	TRBV7-9	.	TRBJ1-1	TGTGCCAGCAGCCCCGAAGGGGGGAACACTGAAGCTTTCTTT	CASSPEGGNTEAFF
TRBD2	TRBV3-1/TRBV3-2	once	TRBJ2-1	TGTGCCAGCAGCCTGGGACTAGCGGGGGCAAGCAATGAGCAGTTCTTC	CASSLGLAGASNEQFF
.	TRBV6-5	.	TRBJ1-2	TGTGCCAGCAGGAGAGGGAACTATGGCTACACCTTC	CASRRGNYGYTF
TRBD2	TRBV27	.	TRBJ2-1	TGTGCCAGCAGTTTAATCCCCAGCGGGGGCGCCTACAATGAGCAGTTCTTC	CASSLIPSGGAYNEQFF
.	TRBV5-1	.	TRBJ1-1	TGCGCCAGCAGCTTTCATGGGGGGACGAACACTGAAGCTTTCTTT	CASSFHGGTNTEAFF
.	TRBV15	once	TRBJ1-1	TGTGCCACCAGCGCAGGAATTCAGATGAACACTGAAGCTTTCTTT	CATSAGIQMNTEAFF
.	TRBV18	.	TRBJ1-1	TGTGCCAGCTCACCAAGGACAGACAGAAACACTGAAGCTTTCTTT	CASSPRTDRNTEAFF
.	TRBV24-1	.	TRBJ1-5	TGTGCCACCAGTGGCGATCTCAGCAATCAGCCCCAGCATTTT	CATSGDLSNQPQHF
.	TRBV4-1	.	TRBJ1-3	TGCGCCAGCAGCCGGGTGGATCAGGGGTCTGGAAACACCATATATTTT	CASSRVDQGSGNTIYF
TRBD1	TRBV7-2	.	TRBJ1-2	TGTGCCAGCAGCTTAGGACAGGGACTTGGCTACACCTTC	CASSLGQGLGYTF
TRBD1	TRBV10-3	.	TRBJ2-2	TGTGCCATCAGAGCCGGGACAGATAACACCGGGGAGCTGTTTTTT	CAIRAGTDNTGELFF
TRBD1	TRBV18	.	TRBJ2-1	TGTGCCAGCTCACCAACGACAGGGTCCAATGAGCAGTTCTTC	CASSPTTGSNEQFF
.	TRBV6-4	.	TRBJ1-1	TGTGCCAGCAGTGACTCAGGACAGAAAGCTTTCTTT	CASSDSGQKAFF
.	TRBV14	.	TRBJ1-1	TGTGCCAGCAGCCAAGTTTCTTTCACTGAAGCTTTCTTT	CASSQVSFTEAFF
.	TRBV21-1	.	TRBJ1-5	TGTGCCAGCAGCAAAGCGAGGGACAGGTACGACAGGTGGAGCAATCAGCCCCAGCATTTT	CASSKARDRYDRWSNQPQHF
TRBD1	TRBV28	few	TRBJ1-6	TGTGCCAGCAGTTTACTGACGACAGGGCGGAATTCACCCCTCCACTTT	CASSLLTTGRNSPLHF
.	TRBV27	.	TRBJ1-1	TGTGCCAGCAGTTTAAAGGAGCCCCTCTTGGCTTTCTTT	CASSLKEPLLAFF
TRBD1	TRBV9	.	TRBJ1-6	TGTGCCAGCAGGGCTAGAGACGGGACAGGAGCTTCACCCCTCCACTTT	CASRARDGTGASPLHF
.	TRBV7-3	.	TRBJ1-3	TGTGCCAGCAGATCTACAGGGACTGGAAACACCATATATTTT	CASRSTGTGNTIYF
TRBD1	TRBV15	once	TRBJ2-7	TGTGCCACCAGCTTAAGGGGGCGAGCAAGAGAGCAGTACTTC	CATSLRGRAREQYF
TRBD1	TRBV27	.	TRBJ2-2	TGTGCCAGCAGGATCACAGGGGGGACCGGGGAGCTGTTTTTT	CASRITGGTGELFF
TRBD1	TRBV7-2	.	TRBJ1-2	TGTGCCAGCAGCTTTGGAGGGGGCGGATATGGCTACACCTTC	CASSFGGGGYGYTF
TRBD2	TRBV5-4	.	TRBJ2-5	TGTGCCAGCAGTTCAACAAGCGGGGGCTATAAGACCCAGTACTTC	CASSSTSGGYKTQYF
.	TRBV7-9	once	TRBJ1-2	TGTGCCAGCAGCTTAGTACAGGGTGGCTACACCTTC	CASSLVQGGYTF
.	TRBV6-2/TRBV6-3	.	TRBJ1-5	TGTGCCAGCAGTTCCCTTGGAGGGGTTCAGCCCCAGCATTTT	CASSSLGGVQPQHF
.	TRBV18	.	TRBJ1-1	TGTGCCAGCTCTTATACAGAGAACACTGAAGCTTTCTTT	CASSYTENTEAFF
TRBD2	TRBV6-2/TRBV6-3	.	TRBJ2-1	TGTGCCAGCAGTTACTCGCTAGCGGGTTCCTACAATGAGCAGTTCTTC	CASSYSLAGSYNEQFF
TRBD1	TRBV7-2	.	TRBJ2-1	TGTGCCAGCAGCTTGGGGCCGGGACAGGGAACCTACAATGAGCAGTTCTTC	CASSLGPGQGTYNEQFF
.	TRBV4-2	.	TRBJ1-1	TGTGCCAGCAGCCAAGGGGCAGGTGGTGGTGAAGCTTTCTTT	CASSQGAGGGEAFF
TRBD1	TRBV9	.	TRBJ1-6	TGTGCCAGCAGCAGTTACAGGGGAGGTAATTCACCCCTCCACTTT	CASSSYRGGNSPLHF
.	TRBV28	.	TRBJ1-2	TGTGCCAGCAGTCCCTCCGGCGGGCGGTATAGGTATGGCTACACCTTC	CASSPSGGRYRYGYTF
.	TRBV5-6	.	TRBJ2-1	TGTGCCAGCAGCAGCGGGTCTCTCCTCCTTGGCAATGAGCAGTTCTTC	CASSSGSLLLGNEQFF
.	TRBV28	.	TRBJ1-5	TGTGCCAGCAGTCCCGATCAGCCCCAGCATTTT	CASSPDQPQHF
.	TRBV15	.	TRBJ1-2	TGTGCCACCAGCAGTCGGTCGGGTGGCTACACCTTC	CATSSRSGGYTF
TRBD2	TRBV9	.	TRBJ2-3	TGTGCCAGCAGCGTATCCCCCTGGAGCGGGAACACAGATACGCAGTATTTT	CASSVSPWSGNTDTQYF
TRBD1	TRBV7-9	.	TRBJ1-3	TGTGCCAGCAGCTCGGACAGGGGGCATGGAAACACCATATATTTT	CASSSDRGHGNTIYF
.	TRBV28	.	TRBJ1-1	TGTGCCAGCAGCCCTGCCGGGGTGAACACTGAAGCTTTCTTT	CASSPAGVNTEAFF
.	TRBV18	.	TRBJ2-5	TGTGCCAGCTCCTCTGGCGGAGAGACCCAGTACTTC	CASSSGGETQYF
TRBD1	TRBV3-1/TRBV3-2	.	TRBJ2-7	TGTGCCAGCAGCCGAGACCATGGGACAGGGGTGGCCTACGAGCAGTACTTC	CASSRDHGTGVAYEQYF
TRBD1	TRBV5-4	.	TRBJ2-1	TGTGCCAGCAGCCCTCGACAGGGGAGCATCTATGAGCAGTTCTTC	CASSPRQGSIYEQFF
.	TRBV6-1	few	TRBJ1-1	TGTGCCAGCAGTGAATTTATGACTGAAGCTTTCTTT	CASSEFMTEAFF
.	TRBV7-9	.	TRBJ2-7	TGTGCCAGCAGCCAAGACGGGTTCTCGGAGCAGTACTTC	CASSQDGFSEQYF
.	TRBV6-1	.	TRBJ1-2	TGTGCCAGCAGTGAAGCGGAGGGAAGGGGTAATGGCTACACCTTC	CASSEAEGRGNGYTF